This T cell receptor beta chain was captured in a study of T-cell memory formation after mild COVID-19. In the study overall: Across donors, TCR clusters were largely donor specific.

TCRdb used MiXCR to reprocess the 5' RACE reads, holding one entry per CDR3 protein. Of some 290,000 distinct CDR3 sequences in the sample, around 15% were seen once. The CDR3 runs to 13 residues. V lost 4 bases and J lost 7; bases outside the gene matches: 5. The gene calls are TRBV12-3 or TRBV12-4 and TRBJ2-5; TRBD2 aligns across 8 bases. The source is a man between 18 and 29 years old who had mild COVID-19 (a few samples of this study predate the infection). Cell type and time point are not known. Material for sequencing was PBMCs or a T cell subset sorted from them (not recorded which). The CDR3 loop is CASSSGTSWTQYF. The CDR3 nucleotides read TGTGCCAGCAGTTCCGGGACTAGTTGGACCCAGTACTTC.